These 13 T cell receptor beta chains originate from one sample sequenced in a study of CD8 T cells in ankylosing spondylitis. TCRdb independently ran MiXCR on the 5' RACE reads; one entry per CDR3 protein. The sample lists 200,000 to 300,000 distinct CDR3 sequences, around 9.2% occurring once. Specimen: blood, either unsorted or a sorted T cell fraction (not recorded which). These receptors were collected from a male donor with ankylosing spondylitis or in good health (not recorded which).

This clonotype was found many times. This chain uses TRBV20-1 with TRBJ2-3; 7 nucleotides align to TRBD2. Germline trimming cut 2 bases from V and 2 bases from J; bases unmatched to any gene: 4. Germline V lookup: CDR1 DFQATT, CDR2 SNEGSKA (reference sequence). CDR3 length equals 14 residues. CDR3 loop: CSARTSAATDTQYF. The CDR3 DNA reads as TGCAGTGCTAGAACTAGCGCCGCCACAGATACGCAGTATTTT.

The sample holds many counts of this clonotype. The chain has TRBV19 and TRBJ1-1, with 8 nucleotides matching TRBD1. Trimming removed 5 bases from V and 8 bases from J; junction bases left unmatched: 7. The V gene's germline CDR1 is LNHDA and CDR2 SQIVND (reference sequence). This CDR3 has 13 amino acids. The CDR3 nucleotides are TGTGCCAGTAGTGACCGGACAGGGTCCGAAGCTTTCTTT. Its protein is CASSDRTGSEAFF.

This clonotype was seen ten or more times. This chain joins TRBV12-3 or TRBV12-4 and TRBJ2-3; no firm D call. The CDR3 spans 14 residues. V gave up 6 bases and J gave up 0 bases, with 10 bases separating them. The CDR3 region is CASRKAISTDTQYF. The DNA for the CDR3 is TGTGCCAGCAGAAAAGCGATTAGCACAGATACGCAGTATTTT.

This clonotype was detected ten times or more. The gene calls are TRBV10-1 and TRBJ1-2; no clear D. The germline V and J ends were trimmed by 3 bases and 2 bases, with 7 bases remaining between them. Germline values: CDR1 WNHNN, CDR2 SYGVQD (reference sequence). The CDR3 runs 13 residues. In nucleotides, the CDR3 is TGCGCCAGCAGTGAAAGGCCCAACTATGGCTACACCTTC. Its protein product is CASSERPNYGYTF.

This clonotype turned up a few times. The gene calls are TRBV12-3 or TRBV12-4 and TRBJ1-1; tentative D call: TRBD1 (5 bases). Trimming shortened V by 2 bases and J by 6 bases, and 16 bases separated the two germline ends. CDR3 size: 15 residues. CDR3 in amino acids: CASSLSGPRGAEAFF. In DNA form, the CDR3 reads TGTGCCAGCAGTTTATCGGGACCCCGGGGCGCTGAAGCTTTCTTT.

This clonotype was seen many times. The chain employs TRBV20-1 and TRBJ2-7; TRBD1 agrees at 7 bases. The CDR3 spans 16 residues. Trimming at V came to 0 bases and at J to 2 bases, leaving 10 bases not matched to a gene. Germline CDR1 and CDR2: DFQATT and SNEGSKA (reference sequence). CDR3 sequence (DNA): TGCAGTGCTAGAGATGCCCGGACAGGTAATACCTACGAGCAGTACTTC. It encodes CSARDARTGNTYEQYF.

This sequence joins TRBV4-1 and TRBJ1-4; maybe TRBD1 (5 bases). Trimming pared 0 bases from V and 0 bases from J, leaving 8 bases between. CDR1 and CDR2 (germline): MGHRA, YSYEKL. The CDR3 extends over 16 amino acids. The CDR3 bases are TGCGCCAGCAGCCAAGATCGGGGGACAACTAATGAAAAACTGTTTTTT. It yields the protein CASSQDRGTTNEKLFF.

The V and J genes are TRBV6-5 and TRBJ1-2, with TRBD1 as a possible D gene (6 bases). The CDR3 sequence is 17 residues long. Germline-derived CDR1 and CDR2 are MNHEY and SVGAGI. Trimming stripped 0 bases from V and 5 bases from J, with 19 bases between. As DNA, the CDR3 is TGTGCCAGCAGTTACTCGATAAAATTAGGGGGGGCTTATGGCTACACCTTC. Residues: CASSYSIKLGGAYGYTF.

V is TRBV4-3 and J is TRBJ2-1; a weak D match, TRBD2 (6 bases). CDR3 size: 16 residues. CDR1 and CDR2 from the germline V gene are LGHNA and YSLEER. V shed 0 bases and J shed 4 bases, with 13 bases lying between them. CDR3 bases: TGCGCCAGCAGCCAAGATCAGCTAGCGTGGTACAATGAGCAGTTCTTC. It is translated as CASSQDQLAWYNEQFF.

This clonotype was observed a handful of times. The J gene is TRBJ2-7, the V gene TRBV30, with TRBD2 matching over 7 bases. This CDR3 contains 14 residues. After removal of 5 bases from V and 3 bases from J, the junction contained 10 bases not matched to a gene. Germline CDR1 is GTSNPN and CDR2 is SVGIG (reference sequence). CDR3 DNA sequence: TGTGCCTGGGGCCTCGACACGGGGGGCTACGAGCAGTACTTC. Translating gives CAWGLDTGGYEQYF.

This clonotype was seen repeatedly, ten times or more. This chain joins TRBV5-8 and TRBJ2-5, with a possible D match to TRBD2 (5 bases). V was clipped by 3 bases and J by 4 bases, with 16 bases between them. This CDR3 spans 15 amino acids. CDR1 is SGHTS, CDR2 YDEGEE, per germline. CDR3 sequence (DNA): TGTGCCAGCAGCTCAAATCGGGGTCTGGTAGAGACCCAGTACTTC. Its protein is CASSSNRGLVETQYF. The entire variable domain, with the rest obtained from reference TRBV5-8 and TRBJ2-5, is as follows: EAGVTQSPTHLIKTRGQQATLRCSPISGHTSVYWYQQALGLGLQFLLWYDEGEERNRGNFPPRFSGRQFPNYSSELNVNALELEDSALYLCASSSNRGLVETQYFGPGTRLLVL.

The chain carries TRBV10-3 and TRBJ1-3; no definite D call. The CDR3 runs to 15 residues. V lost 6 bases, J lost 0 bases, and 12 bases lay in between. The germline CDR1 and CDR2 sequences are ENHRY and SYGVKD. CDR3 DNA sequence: TGTGCCATCAGAGATAACACACGCTCTGGAAACACCATATATTTT. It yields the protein CAIRDNTRSGNTIYF.

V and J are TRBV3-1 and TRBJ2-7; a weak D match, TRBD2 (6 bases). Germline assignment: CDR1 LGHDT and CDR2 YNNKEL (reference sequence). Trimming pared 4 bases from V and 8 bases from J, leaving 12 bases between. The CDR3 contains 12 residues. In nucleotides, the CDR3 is TGTGCCAGCAGCCCTCTGGGGAGGAAGCAGTACTTC. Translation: CASSPLGRKQYF.